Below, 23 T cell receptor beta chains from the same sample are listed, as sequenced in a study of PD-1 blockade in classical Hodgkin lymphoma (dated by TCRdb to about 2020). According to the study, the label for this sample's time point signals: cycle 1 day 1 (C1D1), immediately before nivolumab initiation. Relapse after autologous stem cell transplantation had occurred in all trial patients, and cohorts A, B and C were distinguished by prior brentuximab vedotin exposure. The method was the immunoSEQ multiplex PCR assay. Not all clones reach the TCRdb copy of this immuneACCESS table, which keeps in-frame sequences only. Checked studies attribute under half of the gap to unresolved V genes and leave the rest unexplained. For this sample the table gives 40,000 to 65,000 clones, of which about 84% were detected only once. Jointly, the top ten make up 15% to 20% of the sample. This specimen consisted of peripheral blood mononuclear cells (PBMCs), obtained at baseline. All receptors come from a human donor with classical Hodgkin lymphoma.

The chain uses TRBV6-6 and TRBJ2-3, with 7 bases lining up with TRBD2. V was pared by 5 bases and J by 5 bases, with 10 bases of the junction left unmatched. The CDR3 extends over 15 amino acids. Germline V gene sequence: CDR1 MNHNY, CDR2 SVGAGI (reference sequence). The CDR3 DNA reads TGTGCCAGCAGTGACGGGGGGAGGGACCAAGATACGCAGTATTTT. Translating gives CASSDGGRDQDTQYF.

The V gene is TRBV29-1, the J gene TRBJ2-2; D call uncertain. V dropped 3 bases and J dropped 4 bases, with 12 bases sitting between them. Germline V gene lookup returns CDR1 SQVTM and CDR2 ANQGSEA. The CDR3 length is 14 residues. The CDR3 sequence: CSVEPTLGTGELFF. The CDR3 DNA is TGCAGCGTTGAGCCCACGCTGGGCACCGGGGAGCTGTTTTTT.

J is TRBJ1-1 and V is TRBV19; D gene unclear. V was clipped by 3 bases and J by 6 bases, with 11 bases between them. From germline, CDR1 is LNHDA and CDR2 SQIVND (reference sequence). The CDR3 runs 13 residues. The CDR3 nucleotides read TGTGCCAGTAGTATTATGGCAACCTCTGAAGCTTTCTTT. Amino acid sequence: CASSIMATSEAFF.

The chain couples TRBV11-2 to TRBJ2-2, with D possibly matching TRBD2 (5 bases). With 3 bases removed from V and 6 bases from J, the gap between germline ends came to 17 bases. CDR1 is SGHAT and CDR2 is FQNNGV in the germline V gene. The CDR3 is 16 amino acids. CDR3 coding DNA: TGTGCCAGCAGCTTCCCCTACCGAGGGCCTCCCGGGGAGCTGTTTTTT. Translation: CASSFPYRGPPGELFF.

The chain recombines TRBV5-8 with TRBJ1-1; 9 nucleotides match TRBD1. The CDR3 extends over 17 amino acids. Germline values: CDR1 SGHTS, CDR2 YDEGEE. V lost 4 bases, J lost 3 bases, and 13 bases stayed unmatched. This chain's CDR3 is CASSLAVQGAQDTEAFF. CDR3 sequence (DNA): TGTGCCAGCAGCCTCGCCGTACAGGGGGCGCAGGACACTGAAGCTTTCTTT.

The CDR3 sequence: CASSPEGGETQYF. For the CDR3, the DNA is TGTGCCAGCTCACCCGAGGGGGGTGAGACCCAGTACTTC. This sequence joins TRBV18 and TRBJ2-5; D may be TRBD1 or TRBD2 (6 bases each). Looked up from germline, CDR1 is KGHSH and CDR2 is LQKENI. The ends were cut back, 3 bases at V and 5 bases at J, with 10 bases in the middle. CDR3 length: 13 amino acids.

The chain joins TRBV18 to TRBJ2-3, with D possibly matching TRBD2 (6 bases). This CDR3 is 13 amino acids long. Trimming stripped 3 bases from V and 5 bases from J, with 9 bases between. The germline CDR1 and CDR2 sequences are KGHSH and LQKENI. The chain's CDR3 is CASSPAGLDTQYF. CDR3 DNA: TGTGCCAGCTCACCTGCGGGGTTAGATACGCAGTATTTT.

CDR3 nucleotide sequence: TGTGCCAGCTCACCAAGGACGGAGAACACTGAAGCTTTCTTT. Encoded protein: CASSPRTENTEAFF. The genes are TRBV18 and TRBJ1-1; no clear D. This CDR3 spans 14 amino acids. Deletions cut 2 bases from V and 1 base from J, with 8 bases between. Germline CDR1 KGHSH, CDR2 LQKENI.

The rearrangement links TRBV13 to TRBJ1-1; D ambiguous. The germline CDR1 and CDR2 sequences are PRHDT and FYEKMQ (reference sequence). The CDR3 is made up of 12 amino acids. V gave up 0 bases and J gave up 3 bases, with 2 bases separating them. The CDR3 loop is CASSLGDTEAFF. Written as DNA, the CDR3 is TGTGCCAGCAGCTTAGGTGACACTGAAGCTTTCTTT. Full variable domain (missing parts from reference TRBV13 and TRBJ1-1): AAGVIQSPRHLIKEKRETATLKCYPIPRHDTVYWYQQGPGQDPQFLISFYEKMQSDKGSIPDRFSAQQFSDYHSELNMSSLELGDSALYFCASSLGDTEAFFGQGTRLTVV.

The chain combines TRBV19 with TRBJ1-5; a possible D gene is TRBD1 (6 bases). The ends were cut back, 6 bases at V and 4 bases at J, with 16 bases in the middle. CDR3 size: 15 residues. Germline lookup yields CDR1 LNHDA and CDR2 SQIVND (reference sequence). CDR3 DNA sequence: TGTGCCAGTAGGGGGTGGGGAGGACAGAATCAGCCCCAGCATTTT. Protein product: CASRGWGGQNQPQHF. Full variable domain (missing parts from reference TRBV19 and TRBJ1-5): DGGITQSPKYLFRKEGQNVTLSCEQNLNHDAMYWYRQDPGQGLRLIYYSQIVNDFQKGDIAEGYSVSREKKESFPLTVTSAQKNPTAFYLCASRGWGGQNQPQHFGDGTRLSIL.

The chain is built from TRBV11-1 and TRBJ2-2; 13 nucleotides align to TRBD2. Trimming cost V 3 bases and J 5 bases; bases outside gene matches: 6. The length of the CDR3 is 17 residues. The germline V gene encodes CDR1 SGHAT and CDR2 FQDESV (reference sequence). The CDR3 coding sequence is TGTGCCAGCAGCTTCCCCGGACTAGCGGGAGAGACCGGGGAGCTGTTTTTT. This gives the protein CASSFPGLAGETGELFF.

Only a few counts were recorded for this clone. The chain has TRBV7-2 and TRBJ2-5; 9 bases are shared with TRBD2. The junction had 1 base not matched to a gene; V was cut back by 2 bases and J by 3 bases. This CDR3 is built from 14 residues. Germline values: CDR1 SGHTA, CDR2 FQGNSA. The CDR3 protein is CASSLRLAEETQYF. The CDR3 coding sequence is TGTGCCAGCAGCTTAAGACTAGCGGAAGAGACCCAGTACTTC.

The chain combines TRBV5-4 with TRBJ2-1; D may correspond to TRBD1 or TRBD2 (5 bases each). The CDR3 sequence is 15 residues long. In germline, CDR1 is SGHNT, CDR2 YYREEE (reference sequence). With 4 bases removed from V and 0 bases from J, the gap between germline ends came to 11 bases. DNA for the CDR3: TGTGCCAGCAGCCTAGGGACCGGCTCCTACAATGAGCAGTTCTTC. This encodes CASSLGTGSYNEQFF. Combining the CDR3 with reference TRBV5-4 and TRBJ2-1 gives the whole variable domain ETGVTQSPTHLIKTRGQQVTLRCSSQSGHNTVSWYQQALGQGPQFIFQYYREEENGRGNFPPRFSGLQFPNYSSELNVNALELDDSALYLCASSLGTGSYNEQFFGPGTRLTVL.

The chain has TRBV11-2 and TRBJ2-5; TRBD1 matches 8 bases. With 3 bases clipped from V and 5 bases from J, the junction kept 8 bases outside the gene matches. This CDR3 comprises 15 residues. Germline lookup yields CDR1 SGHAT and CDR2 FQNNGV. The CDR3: CASSFRTGNLETQYF. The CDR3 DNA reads TGTGCCAGCAGCTTCAGGACAGGGAATTTGGAGACCCAGTACTTC.

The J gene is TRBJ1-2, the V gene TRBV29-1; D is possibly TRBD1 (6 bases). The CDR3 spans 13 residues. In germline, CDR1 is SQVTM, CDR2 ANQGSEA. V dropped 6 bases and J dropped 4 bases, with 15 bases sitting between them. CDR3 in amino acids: CSVGTGFPYGYTF. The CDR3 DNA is TGCAGCGTCGGAACAGGGTTCCCCTATGGCTACACCTTC.

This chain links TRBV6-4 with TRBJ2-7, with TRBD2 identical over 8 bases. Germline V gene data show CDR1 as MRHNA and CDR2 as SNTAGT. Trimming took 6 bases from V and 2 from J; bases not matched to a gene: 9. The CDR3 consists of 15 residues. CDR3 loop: CASSHEIAGPYEQYF. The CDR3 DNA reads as TGTGCCAGCAGCCACGAAATAGCGGGGCCCTACGAGCAGTACTTC.

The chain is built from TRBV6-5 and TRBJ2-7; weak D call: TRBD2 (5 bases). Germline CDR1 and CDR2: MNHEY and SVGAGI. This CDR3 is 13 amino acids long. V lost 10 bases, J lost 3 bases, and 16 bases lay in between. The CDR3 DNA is TGTGCCACCAGAGAGAGGGATGACTACGAGCAGTACTTC. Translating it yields CATRERDDYEQYF.

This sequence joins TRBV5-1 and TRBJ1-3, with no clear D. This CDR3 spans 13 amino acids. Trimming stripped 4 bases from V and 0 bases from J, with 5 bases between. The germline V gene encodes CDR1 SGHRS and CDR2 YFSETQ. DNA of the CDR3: TGCGCCAGCAGCACGTACTCTGGAAACACCATATATTTT. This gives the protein CASSTYSGNTIYF.

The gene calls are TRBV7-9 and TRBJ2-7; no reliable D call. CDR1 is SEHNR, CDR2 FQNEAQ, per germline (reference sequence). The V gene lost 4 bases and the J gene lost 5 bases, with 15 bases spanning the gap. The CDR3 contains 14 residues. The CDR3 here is CASSSQLIRDEQYF. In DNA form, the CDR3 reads TGTGCCAGCAGCTCCCAATTGATTAGGGACGAGCAGTACTTC.

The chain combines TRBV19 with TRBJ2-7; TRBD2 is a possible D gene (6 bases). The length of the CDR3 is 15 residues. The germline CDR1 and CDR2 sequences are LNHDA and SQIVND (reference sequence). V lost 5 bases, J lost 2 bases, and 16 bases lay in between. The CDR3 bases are TGTGCCAGTAGTGAGGGACTCCTACCCGCCTACGAGCAGTACTTC. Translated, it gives CASSEGLLPAYEQYF.

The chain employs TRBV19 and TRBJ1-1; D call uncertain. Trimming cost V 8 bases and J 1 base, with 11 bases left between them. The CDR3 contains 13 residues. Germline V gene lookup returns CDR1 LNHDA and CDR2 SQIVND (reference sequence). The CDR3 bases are TGTGCCAGTTCCCTATATAAGAACACTGAAGCTTTCTTT. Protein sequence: CASSLYKNTEAFF.

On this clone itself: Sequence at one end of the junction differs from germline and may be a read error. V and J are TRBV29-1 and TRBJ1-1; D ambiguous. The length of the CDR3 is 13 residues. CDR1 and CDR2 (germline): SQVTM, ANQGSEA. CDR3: CSVEGIQNTEAFF. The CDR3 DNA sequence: TGCAGCGTGGAAGGGATACAGAACACTGAAGCTTTCTTT.

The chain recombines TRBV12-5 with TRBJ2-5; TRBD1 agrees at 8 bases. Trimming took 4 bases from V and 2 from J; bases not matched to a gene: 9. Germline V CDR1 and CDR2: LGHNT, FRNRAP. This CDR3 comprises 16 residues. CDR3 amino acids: CASGSYRGSGQETQYF. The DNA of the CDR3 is TGTGCTAGTGGTTCGTACAGGGGGTCAGGGCAAGAGACCCAGTACTTC.